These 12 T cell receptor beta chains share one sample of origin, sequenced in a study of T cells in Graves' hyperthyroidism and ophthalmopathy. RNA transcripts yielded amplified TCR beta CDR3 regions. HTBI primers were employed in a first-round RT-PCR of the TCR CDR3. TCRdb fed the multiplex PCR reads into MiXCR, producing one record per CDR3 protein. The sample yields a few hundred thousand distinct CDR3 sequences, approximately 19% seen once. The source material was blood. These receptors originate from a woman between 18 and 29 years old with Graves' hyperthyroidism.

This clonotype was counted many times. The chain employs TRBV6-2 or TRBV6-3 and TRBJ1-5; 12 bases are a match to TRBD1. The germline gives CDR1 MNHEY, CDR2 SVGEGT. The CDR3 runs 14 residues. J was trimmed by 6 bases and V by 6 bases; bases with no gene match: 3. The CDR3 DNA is TGTGCCAGCAGACAGGGACAGGGGGCTCAGCCCCAGCATTTT. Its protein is CASRQGQGAQPQHF.

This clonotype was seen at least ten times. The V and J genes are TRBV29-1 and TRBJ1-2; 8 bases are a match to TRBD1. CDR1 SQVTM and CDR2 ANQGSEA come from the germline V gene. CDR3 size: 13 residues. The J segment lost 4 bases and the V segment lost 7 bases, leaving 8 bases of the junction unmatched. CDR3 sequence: CSGSRGRGYGYTF. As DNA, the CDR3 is TGCAGCGGCTCCAGGGGGCGAGGCTATGGCTACACCTTC.

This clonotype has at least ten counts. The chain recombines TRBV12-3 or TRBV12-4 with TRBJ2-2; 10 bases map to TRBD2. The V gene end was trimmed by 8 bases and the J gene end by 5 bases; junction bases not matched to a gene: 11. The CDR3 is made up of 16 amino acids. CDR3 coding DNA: TGTGCCAGCGAGGAATGGGGTAGCGGGGGGACCGGGGAGCTGTTTTTT. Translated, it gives CASEEWGSGGTGELFF.

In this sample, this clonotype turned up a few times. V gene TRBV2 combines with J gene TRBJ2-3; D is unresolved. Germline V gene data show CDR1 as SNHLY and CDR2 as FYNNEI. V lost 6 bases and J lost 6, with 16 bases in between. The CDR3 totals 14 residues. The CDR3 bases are TGTGCCAGCAGGGATATATTTGGGGTGGATACGCAGTATTTT. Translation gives CASRDIFGVDTQYF.

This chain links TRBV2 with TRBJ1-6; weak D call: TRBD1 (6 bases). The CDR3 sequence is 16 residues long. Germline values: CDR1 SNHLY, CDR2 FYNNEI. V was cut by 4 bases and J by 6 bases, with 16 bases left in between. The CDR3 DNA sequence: TGTGCCAGCAGTGGGACAAACGACAGGATTAATTCACCCCTCCACTTT. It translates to CASSGTNDRINSPLHF. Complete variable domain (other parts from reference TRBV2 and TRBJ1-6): EPEVTQTPSHQVTQMGQEVILRCVPISNHLYFYWYRQILGQKVEFLVSFYNNEISEKSEIFDDQFSVERPDGSNFTLKIRSTKLEDSAMYFCASSGTNDRINSPLHFGNGTRLTVT.

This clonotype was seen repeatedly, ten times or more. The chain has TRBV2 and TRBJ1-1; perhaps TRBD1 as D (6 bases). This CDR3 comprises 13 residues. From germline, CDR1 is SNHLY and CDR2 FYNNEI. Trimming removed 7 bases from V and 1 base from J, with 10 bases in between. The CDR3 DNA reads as TGTGCCAGCACCCTGGACAGGAACACTGAAGCTTTCTTT. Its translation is CASTLDRNTEAFF.

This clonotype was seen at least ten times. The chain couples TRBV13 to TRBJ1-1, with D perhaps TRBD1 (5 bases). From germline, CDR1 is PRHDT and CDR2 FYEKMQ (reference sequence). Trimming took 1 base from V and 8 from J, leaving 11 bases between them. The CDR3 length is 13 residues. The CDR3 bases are TGTGCCAGCAGCTTAGAGTGGCGGGGGGAAGCTTTCTTT. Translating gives CASSLEWRGEAFF.

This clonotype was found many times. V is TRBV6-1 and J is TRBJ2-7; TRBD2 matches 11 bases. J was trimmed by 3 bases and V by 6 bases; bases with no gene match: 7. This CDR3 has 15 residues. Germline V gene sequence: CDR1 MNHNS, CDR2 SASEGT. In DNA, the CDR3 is TGTGCCAGCAGCCCGGCTAGCGGGGGGAGCTACGAGCAGTACTTC. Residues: CASSPASGGSYEQYF.

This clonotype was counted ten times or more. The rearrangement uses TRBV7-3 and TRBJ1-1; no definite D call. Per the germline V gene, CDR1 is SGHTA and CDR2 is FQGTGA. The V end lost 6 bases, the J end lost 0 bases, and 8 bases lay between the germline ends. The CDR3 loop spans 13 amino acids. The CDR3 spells CASSLSMNTEAFF. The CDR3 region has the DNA TGTGCCAGCAGTTTGTCCATGAACACTGAAGCTTTCTTT.

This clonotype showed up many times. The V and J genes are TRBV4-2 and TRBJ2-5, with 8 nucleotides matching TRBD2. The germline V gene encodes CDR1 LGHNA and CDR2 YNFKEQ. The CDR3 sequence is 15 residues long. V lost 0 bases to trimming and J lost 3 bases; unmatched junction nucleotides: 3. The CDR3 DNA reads TGTGCCAGCAGCCAAGATGTACTAGCGGAAGAGACCCAGTACTTC. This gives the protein CASSQDVLAEETQYF.

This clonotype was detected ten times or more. The chain's CDR3 is CASSLERGVTGELFF. The CDR3 DNA reads TGTGCCAGCAGTTTAGAGCGGGGGGTTACCGGGGAGCTGTTTTTT. The rearrangement uses TRBV12-3 or TRBV12-4 and TRBJ2-2, with TRBD2 identical over 9 bases. The junction had 2 bases not matched to a gene; V was cut back by 1 base and J by 5 bases. This CDR3 has 15 residues.

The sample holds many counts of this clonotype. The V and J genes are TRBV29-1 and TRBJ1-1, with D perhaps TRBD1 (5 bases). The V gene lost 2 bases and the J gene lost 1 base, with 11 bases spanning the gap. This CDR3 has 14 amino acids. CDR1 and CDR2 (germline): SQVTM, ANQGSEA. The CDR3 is CSVELRGRNTEAFF. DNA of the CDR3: TGCAGCGTTGAATTGCGGGGCCGGAACACTGAAGCTTTCTTT.